The 8 T cell receptor beta chains below were found in one sample sequenced in a study of blood T cell repertoires in COVID-19. Measured with immunoSEQ multiplex PCR; TCRdb has only the in-frame clones, and not every one. The profile shows fewer than 250,000 clones, 80% to 90% of them singletons. Sequencing was performed on peripheral blood. Source of these receptors: a woman older than 75 with COVID-19, enrolled during active disease.

V usage is TRBV9 and J usage is TRBJ1-3; the D gene is possibly TRBD1 (5 bases). Germline V gives CDR1 SGDLS, CDR2 YYNGEE. CDR3 length: 17 residues. V lost 5 bases, J lost 0 bases, and 18 bases lay in between. The CDR3, as DNA: TGTGCCAGCAGTTTGGGGGGGTATGTTAGCTCTGGAAACACCATATATTTT. Its protein is CASSLGGYVSSGNTIYF.

The V gene is TRBV7-2, the J gene TRBJ2-3; D not resolved. V dropped 3 bases and J dropped 5 bases, with 12 bases sitting between them. Germline assignment: CDR1 SGHTA and CDR2 FQGNSA. This CDR3 is 14 amino acids long. CDR3 protein: CASSFSPLEDTQYF. The CDR3 DNA reads TGTGCCAGCAGCTTTTCCCCCCTAGAAGATACGCAGTATTTT. The full variable domain, with the rest looked up from reference TRBV7-2 and TRBJ2-3, is GAGVSQSPSNKVTEKGKDVELRCDPISGHTALYWYRQSLGQGLEFLIYFQGNSAPDKSGLPSDRFSAERTGGSVSTLTIQRTQQEDSAVYLCASSFSPLEDTQYFGPGTRLTVL.

This chain uses TRBV5-1 with TRBJ1-4; unclear D gene. Germline V gene data show CDR1 as SGHRS and CDR2 as YFSETQ. V gave up 4 bases and J gave up 0 bases, with 7 bases separating them. The CDR3 sequence is 14 residues long. CDR3 residues: CASSPPATNEKLFF. The CDR3 region has the DNA TGCGCCAGCAGCCCTCCCGCAACTAATGAAAAACTGTTTTTT.

This clone was observed a few times. This chain uses TRBV5-1 with TRBJ2-3; 9 bases line up with TRBD2. The V and J ends lost 0 bases and 1 base, in that order; junction bases with no gene match: 9. This CDR3 has 18 residues. Germline CDR1 SGHRS, CDR2 YFSETQ. CDR3 DNA sequence: TGCGCCAGCAGCTTGGTTTCAGCGCGGGGGGGCGGCACAGATACGCAGTATTTT. Translation: CASSLVSARGGGTDTQYF.

This chain joins TRBV6-5 and TRBJ1-2; perhaps TRBD1 as D (5 bases). The CDR3 is made up of 14 amino acids. The germline CDR1 and CDR2 sequences are MNHEY and SVGAGI. V shed 0 bases and J shed 3 bases, with 8 bases lying between them. The CDR3 loop reads CASSYSKGHYGYTF. The CDR3 region has the DNA TGTGCCAGCAGTTACTCGAAGGGGCACTATGGCTACACCTTC.

The J gene is TRBJ1-4, the V gene TRBV5-6; D unclear. The CDR3 has 15 residues. The V end was cut by 5 bases, the J end by 6 bases, with 17 bases between. Per germline, CDR1 SGHDT and CDR2 YYEEEE. CDR3 bases: TGTGCCAGCAGTTCCCCGGGAGAAGGTTATGAAAAACTGTTTTTT. Translated, it gives CASSSPGEGYEKLFF.

The chain recombines TRBV28 with TRBJ1-2; 7 nucleotides match TRBD1. V lost 2 bases, J lost 4 bases, and 7 bases stayed unmatched. The CDR3 consists of 15 residues. Germline values: CDR1 MDHEN, CDR2 SYDVKM. CDR3 residues: CASSLGGQIAYGYTF. The DNA of the CDR3 is TGTGCCAGCAGTTTAGGGGGACAGATAGCCTATGGCTACACCTTC.

The chain employs TRBV3-1 (or the pseudogene TRBV3-2) and TRBJ1-2; D ambiguous. There are 13 residues in the CDR3. V was clipped by 5 bases and J by 5 bases, with 12 bases between them. CDR1 LGHDT and CDR2 YNNKEL come from the germline V gene (reference sequence). In nucleotides, the CDR3 is TGTGCCAGCAGCGCCGACACGGATTATGGCTACACCTTC. This sequence encodes CASSADTDYGYTF.